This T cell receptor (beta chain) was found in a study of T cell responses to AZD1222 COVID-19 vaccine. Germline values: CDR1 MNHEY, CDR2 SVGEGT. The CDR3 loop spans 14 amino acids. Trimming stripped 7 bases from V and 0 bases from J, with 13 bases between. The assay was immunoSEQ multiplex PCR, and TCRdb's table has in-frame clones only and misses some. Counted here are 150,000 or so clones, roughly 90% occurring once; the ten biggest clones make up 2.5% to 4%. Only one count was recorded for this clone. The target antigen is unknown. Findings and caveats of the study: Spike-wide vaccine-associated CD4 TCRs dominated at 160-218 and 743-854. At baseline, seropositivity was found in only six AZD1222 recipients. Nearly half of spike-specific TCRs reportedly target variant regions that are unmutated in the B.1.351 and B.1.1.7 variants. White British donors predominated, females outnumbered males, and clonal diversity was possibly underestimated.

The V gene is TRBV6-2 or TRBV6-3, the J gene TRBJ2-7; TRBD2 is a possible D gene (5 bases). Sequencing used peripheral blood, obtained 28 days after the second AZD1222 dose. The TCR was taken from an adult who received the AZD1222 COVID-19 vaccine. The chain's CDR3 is CASTPLVFSYEQYF. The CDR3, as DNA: TGTGCCAGCACCCCACTAGTGTTCTCCTACGAGCAGTACTTC.